What follows are 5 T cell receptor beta chains derived from one specimen sequenced in a study of T cells in Graves' hyperthyroidism and ophthalmopathy. Amplified TCR beta CDR3 regions derived from RNA transcripts. The HTBI primer set drove a first-round RT-PCR of the TCR CDR3. MiXCR, applied by TCRdb to the multiplex PCR reads, yields one record per CDR3 protein. This repertoire shows fewer than 400,000 distinct CDR3 sequences, more than 12% found once; its top ten account for around 28%. Input material: blood. The source of these receptors is a man aged 50-59 years with Graves' ophthalmopathy.

The CDR3 protein is CASSLGLAGFSGANVLTF. In DNA, the CDR3 is TGTGCCAGCAGCTTAGGACTAGCGGGATTCTCTGGGGCCAACGTCCTGACTTTC. The rearrangement joins TRBV7-6 to TRBJ2-6; 11 bases are a match to TRBD2. The J segment lost 0 bases and the V segment lost 1 base, leaving 2 bases of the junction unmatched. Germline CDR1 is SGHVS and CDR2 is FNYEAQ. The CDR3 loop spans 18 amino acids.

The chain recombines TRBV6-2 or TRBV6-3 with TRBJ2-1, with 9 bases fitting TRBD2. V gave up 7 bases and J gave up 10 bases; unmatched junction bases: 23. This CDR3 has 18 residues. Germline CDR1 reads MNHEY; CDR2 reads SVGEGT. The CDR3 DNA reads as TGTGCCAGCAAAGGAGGAAGGATAGCGGGAGACCCCTCTGTCGAGCAGTTCTTC. Protein: CASKGGRIAGDPSVEQFF.

In this sample, this clonotype turned up many times. Here the CDR3 DNA reads TGCGCCAGCAGCTTGGCCCTTCCTAGCGGGAGTCTCCCCTACGAGCAGTACTTC. Its translation: CASSLALPSGSLPYEQYF. The V gene is TRBV5-1, the J gene TRBJ2-7; 10 nucleotides line up with TRBD2. CDR1 is SGHRS and CDR2 is YFSETQ in the germline V gene. V was pared by 0 bases and J by 2 bases, with 11 bases of the junction left unmatched. The CDR3 sequence is 18 residues long.

This clonotype appeared many times. The chain is built from TRBV13 and TRBJ1-1; D perhaps matches TRBD1 (6 bases). Trimming removed 6 bases at V and 4 bases at J, with 15 bases between. The CDR3 consists of 14 residues. Germline V gives CDR1 PRHDT, CDR2 FYEKMQ (reference sequence). The CDR3 nucleotides are TGTGCCAGCAGATGGGGGGCTAGGAGCACTGAAGCTTTCTTT. Its translation: CASRWGARSTEAFF.

The chain is built from TRBV12-3 or TRBV12-4 and TRBJ2-3, with TRBD2 identical over 15 bases. V was clipped by 5 bases and J by 5 bases; unmatched bases: 8. The CDR3 loop spans 17 amino acids. The CDR3 is CASSPRTSGRAGDTQYF. In nucleotides, the CDR3 is TGTGCCAGCAGTCCCCGGACTAGCGGGAGGGCCGGAGATACGCAGTATTTT.